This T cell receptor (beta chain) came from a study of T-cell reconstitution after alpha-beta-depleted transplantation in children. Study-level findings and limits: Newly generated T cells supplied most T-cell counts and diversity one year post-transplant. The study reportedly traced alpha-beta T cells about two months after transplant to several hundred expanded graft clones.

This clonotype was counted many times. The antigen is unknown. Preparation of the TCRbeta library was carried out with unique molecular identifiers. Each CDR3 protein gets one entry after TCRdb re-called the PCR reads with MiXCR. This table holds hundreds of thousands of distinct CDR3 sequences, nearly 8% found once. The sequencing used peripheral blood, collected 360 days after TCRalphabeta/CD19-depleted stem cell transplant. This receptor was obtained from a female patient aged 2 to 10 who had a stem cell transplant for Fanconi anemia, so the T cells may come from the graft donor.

The CDR3 reads CASSEWAGDLNEQFF. CDR3 DNA: TGTGCCAGCAGTGAATGGGCGGGAGATCTCAATGAGCAGTTCTTC. The genes are TRBV25-1 and TRBJ2-1, with 7 bases fitting TRBD2. The CDR3 has 15 residues. V gave up 1 base and J gave up 6 bases; unmatched junction bases: 6. Germline CDR1 is MGHDK and CDR2 is SYGVNS.